This record looks at one T cell receptor beta chain sequence and its context. This sample was taken from a study of blood T cell repertoires in COVID-19. Study-level information: Material from acute and convalescent COVID-19 was sourced from the United States, Italy and Spain.

CDR1 is MNHEY and CDR2 is SMNVEV in the germline V gene (reference sequence). V lost 7 bases to trimming and J lost 9 bases, with 15 bases between them. This CDR3 is 12 amino acids long. Sequencing was performed with immunoSEQ multiplex PCR; in TCRdb, only in-frame clones are kept and a portion is missing. Here the sample spans about 16,000 clones, about 80% being singletons. The V call is TRBV27, the J call TRBJ1-1; no definite D call. The sequencing sample was made of peripheral blood. The sequence came from a woman aged 70 to 79 with active COVID-19. The CDR3 sequence is CASNSPAGKAFF. The CDR3 nucleotides read TGTGCCAGCAACAGTCCCGCCGGAAAAGCTTTCTTT.